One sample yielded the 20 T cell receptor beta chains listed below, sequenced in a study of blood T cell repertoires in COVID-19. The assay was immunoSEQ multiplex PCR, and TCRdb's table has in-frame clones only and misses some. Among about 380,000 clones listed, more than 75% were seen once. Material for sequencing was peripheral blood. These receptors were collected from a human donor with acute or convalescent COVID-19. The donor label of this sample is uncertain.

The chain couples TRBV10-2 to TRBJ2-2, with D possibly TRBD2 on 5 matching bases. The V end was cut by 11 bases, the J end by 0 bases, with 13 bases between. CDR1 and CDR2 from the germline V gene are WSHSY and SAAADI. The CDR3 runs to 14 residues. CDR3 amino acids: CAARGYSNTGELFF. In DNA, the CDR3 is TGCGCCGCCCGAGGGTATTCGAACACCGGGGAGCTGTTTTTT.

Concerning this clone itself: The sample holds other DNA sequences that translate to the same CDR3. CDR3 loop: CSATQGSSYNEQFF. The CDR3 nucleotides read TGCAGCGCCACACAGGGGAGCTCCTACAATGAGCAGTTCTTC. The chain links TRBV29-1 to TRBJ2-1, with 7 bases lining up with TRBD1. V lost 7 bases to trimming and J lost 0 bases; unmatched junction nucleotides: 6. Per the germline V gene, CDR1 is SQVTM and CDR2 is ANQGSEA. CDR3 length equals 14 residues.

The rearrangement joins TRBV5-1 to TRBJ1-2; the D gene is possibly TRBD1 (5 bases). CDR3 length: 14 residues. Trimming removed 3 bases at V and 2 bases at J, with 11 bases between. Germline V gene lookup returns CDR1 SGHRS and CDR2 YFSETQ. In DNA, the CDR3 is TGCGCCAGCAGCTCCGGGACTCCAAACTATGGCTACACCTTC. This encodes CASSSGTPNYGYTF. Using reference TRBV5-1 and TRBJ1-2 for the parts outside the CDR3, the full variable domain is KAGVTQTPRYLIKTRGQQVTLSCSPISGHRSVSWYQQTPGQGLQFLFEYFSETQRNKGNFPGRFSGRQFSNSRSEMNVSTLELGDSALYLCASSSGTPNYGYTFGSGTRLTVV.

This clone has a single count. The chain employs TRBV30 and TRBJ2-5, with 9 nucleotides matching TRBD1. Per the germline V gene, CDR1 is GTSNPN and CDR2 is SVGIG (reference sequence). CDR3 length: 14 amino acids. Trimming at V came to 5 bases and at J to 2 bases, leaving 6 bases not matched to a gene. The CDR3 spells CAWGQGQFQETQYF. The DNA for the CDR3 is TGTGCCTGGGGACAGGGGCAATTTCAAGAGACCCAGTACTTC.

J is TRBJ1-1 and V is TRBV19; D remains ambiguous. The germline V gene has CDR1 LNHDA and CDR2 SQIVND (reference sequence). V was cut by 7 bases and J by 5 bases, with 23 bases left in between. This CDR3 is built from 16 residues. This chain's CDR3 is CASTTWGAGIRTEAFF. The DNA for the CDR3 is TGTGCCAGTACTACGTGGGGAGCCGGAATAAGAACTGAAGCTTTCTTT.

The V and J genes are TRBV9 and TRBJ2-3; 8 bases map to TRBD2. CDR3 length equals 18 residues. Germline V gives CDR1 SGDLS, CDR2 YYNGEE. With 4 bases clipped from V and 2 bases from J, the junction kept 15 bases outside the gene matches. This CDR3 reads CASSSRGGSRSPTDTQYF. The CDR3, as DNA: TGTGCCAGCAGCAGTCGGGGGGGCAGCCGTAGCCCCACAGATACGCAGTATTTT.

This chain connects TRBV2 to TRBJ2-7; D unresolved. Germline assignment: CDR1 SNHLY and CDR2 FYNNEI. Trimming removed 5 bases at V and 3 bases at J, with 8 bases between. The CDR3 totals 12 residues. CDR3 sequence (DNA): TGTGCCAGCAGTAAAGACATCTACGAGCAGTACTTC. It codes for CASSKDIYEQYF.

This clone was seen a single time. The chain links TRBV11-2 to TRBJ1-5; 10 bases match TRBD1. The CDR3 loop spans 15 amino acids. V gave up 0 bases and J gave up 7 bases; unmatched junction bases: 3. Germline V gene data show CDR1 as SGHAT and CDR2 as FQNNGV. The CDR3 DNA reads TGTGCCAGCAGCTTAGATCGGACAGGGGGGCAGCCCCAGCATTTT. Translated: CASSLDRTGGQPQHF.

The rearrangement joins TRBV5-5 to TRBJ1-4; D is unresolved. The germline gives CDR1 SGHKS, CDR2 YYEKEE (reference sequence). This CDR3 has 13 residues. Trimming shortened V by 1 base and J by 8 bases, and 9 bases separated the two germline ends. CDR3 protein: CASSLPSAEKLFF. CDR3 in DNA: TGTGCCAGCAGCTTGCCGAGTGCCGAAAAACTGTTTTTT.

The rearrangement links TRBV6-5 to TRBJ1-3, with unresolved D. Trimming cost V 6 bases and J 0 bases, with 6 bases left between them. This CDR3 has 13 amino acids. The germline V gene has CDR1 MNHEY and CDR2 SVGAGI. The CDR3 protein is CASSVRSGNTIYF. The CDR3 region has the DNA TGTGCCAGCAGCGTCCGCTCTGGAAACACCATATATTTT.

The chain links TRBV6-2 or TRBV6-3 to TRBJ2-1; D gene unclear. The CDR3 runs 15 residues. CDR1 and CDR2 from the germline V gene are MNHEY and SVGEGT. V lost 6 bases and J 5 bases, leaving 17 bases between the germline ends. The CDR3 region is CASSSIERPDNEQFF. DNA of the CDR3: TGTGCCAGCAGCTCTATTGAACGTCCCGACAATGAGCAGTTCTTC.

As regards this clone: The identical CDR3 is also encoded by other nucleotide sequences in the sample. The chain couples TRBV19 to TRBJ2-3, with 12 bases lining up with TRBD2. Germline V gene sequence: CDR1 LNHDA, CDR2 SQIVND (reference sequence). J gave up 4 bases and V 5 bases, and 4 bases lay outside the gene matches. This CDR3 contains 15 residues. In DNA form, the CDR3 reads TGTGCCAGTAGTTCTAGCGGGGGGGCCTCAGATACGCAGTATTTT. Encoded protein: CASSSSGGASDTQYF.

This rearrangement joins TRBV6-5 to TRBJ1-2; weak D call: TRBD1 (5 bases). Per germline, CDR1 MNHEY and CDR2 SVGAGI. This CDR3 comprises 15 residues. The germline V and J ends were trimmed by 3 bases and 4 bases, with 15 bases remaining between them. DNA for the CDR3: TGTGCCAGCAGTTATTCCCGACAGCCTACCTATGGCTACACCTTC. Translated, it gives CASSYSRQPTYGYTF.

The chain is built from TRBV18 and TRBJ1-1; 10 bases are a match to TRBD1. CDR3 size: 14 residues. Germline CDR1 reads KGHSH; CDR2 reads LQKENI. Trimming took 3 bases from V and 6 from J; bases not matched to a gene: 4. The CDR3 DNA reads TGTGCCAGCTCACCGAGAGGACAGGGGGCTGAAGCTTTCTTT. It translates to CASSPRGQGAEAFF. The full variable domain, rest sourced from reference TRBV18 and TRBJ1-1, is NAGVMQNPRHLVRRRGQEARLRCSPMKGHSHVYWYRQLPEEGLKFMVYLQKENIIDESGMPKERFSAEFPKEGPSILRIQQVVRGDSAAYFCASSPRGQGAEAFFGQGTRLTVV.

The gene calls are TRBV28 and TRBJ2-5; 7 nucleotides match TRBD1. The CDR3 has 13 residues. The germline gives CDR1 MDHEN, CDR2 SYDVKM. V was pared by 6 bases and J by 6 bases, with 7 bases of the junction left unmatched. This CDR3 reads CASRGTATKTQYF. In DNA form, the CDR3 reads TGTGCCAGCAGGGGGACAGCGACGAAGACCCAGTACTTC.

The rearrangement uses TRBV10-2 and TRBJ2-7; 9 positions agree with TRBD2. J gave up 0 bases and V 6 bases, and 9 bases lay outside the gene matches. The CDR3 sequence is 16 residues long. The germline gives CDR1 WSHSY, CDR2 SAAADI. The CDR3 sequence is CASRARGSGSSYEQYF. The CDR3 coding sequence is TGCGCCAGCAGGGCTCGGGGTAGCGGGAGCTCCTACGAGCAGTACTTC.

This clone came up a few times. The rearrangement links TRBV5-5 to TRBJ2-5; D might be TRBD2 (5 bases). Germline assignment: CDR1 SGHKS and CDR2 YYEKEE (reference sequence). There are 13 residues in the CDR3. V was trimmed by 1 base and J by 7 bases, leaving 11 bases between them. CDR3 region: CASSLFDGVTQYF. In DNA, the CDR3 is TGTGCCAGCAGCTTGTTTGACGGGGTGACCCAGTACTTC.

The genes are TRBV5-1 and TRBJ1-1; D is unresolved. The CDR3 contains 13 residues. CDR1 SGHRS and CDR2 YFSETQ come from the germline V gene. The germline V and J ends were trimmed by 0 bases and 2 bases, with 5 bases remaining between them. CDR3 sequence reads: CASSLVTNTEAFF. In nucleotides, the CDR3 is TGCGCCAGCAGCTTGGTCACAAACACTGAAGCTTTCTTT.

CDR3 sequence reads: CAWSVGHLSGANVLTF. Written as DNA, the CDR3 is TGTGCCTGGAGTGTGGGACACCTCTCTGGGGCCAACGTCCTGACTTTC. This sequence joins TRBV30 and TRBJ2-6, with D possibly being TRBD1 (6 bases). The germline CDR1 and CDR2 sequences are GTSNPN and SVGIG (reference sequence). This CDR3 contains 16 residues. Between the trimmed V and J ends, which lost 0 bases and 0 bases, there was a span of 9 bases.

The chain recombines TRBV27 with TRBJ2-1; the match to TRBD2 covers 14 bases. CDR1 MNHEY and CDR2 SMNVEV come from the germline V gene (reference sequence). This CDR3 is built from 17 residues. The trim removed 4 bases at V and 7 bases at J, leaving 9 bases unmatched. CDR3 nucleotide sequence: TGTGCCAGCAGTTCGAGACTAGCGGGGGGGCGTTGGAATGAGCAGTTCTTC. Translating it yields CASSSRLAGGRWNEQFF.